This entry concerns a single TCR beta chain. Measured with immunoSEQ multiplex PCR; TCRdb has only the in-frame clones, and not every one. Among 250,000 or so clones listed, around 79% were seen once. The ends were cut back, 4 bases at V and 5 bases at J, with 17 bases in the middle. Germline V gene data show CDR1 as SGHAT and CDR2 as FQNNGV. The CDR3 has 15 residues. This record comes from a study of blood T cell repertoires in COVID-19. As for the study in general: Sources were T cells, B-cell-depleted T cells, or PBMCs; the material itself was cDNA or gDNA.

This clonotype originated in a woman aged 80 or older with acute or convalescent COVID-19. Material for sequencing was peripheral blood. The chain is built from TRBV11-2 and TRBJ2-5; D unresolved. CDR3 region: CASSSSTYSSETQYF. The CDR3 DNA follows: TGTGCCAGCAGCTCGAGTACATACAGCTCGGAGACCCAGTACTTC.